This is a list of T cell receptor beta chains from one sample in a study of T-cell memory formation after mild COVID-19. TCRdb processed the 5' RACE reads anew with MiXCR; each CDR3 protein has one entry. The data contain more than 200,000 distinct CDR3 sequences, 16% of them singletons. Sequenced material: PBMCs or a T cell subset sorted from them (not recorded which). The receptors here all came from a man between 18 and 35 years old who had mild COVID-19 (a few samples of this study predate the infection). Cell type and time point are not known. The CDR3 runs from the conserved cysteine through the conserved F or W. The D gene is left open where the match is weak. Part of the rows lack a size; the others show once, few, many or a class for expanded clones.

CDR3 DNA: TGCGCCAGCGGCTCCGGGGGGTACACTGAAGCTTTCTTT
CDR3 protein: CASGSGGYTEAFF
J gene: TRBJ1-1
D gene: -
V gene: TRBV5-1
CDR3 length: 13
clone size: many

CDR3 DNA: TGCAGCGCCGGGCGCATGGGGGAGACCCAGTACTTC
CDR3 protein: CSAGRMGETQYF
J gene: TRBJ2-5
D gene: -
V gene: TRBV29-1
CDR3 length: 12
clone size: few

CDR3 DNA: TGTGCCAGTAGTATACGTGCAGAGAATGAGCAGTTCTTC
CDR3 protein: CASSIRAENEQFF
J gene: TRBJ2-1
D gene: -
V gene: TRBV19
CDR3 length: 13
clone size: few

CDR3 DNA: TGTGCCACCAGTGATAGAGCTGGGGCTCGGAACACCGGGGAGCTGTTTTTT
CDR3 protein: CATSDRAGARNTGELFF
J gene: TRBJ2-2
D gene: -
V gene: TRBV24-1
CDR3 length: 17
clone size: few

CDR3 DNA: TGTGCCAGTAGTATAATCGCCGGGACTCCGGTGTCACCCCTCCACTTT
CDR3 protein: CASSIIAGTPVSPLHF
J gene: TRBJ1-6
D gene: -
V gene: TRBV19
CDR3 length: 16
clone size: few

CDR3 DNA: TGTGCCAGCGTAGGGGGACGGATTCAGTACTTC
CDR3 protein: CASVGGRIQYF
J gene: TRBJ2-4
D gene: -
V gene: TRBV6-4
CDR3 length: 11
clone size: few

CDR3 DNA: TGCAGCGTTGGGCTAAGTCAAGAGACCCAGTACTTC
CDR3 protein: CSVGLSQETQYF
J gene: TRBJ2-5
D gene: -
V gene: TRBV29-1
CDR3 length: 12
clone size: -

CDR3 DNA: TGCAGTGCTAGTAGGGGCCTCAATCAGCCCCAGCATTTT
CDR3 protein: CSASRGLNQPQHF
J gene: TRBJ1-5
D gene: -
V gene: TRBV20-1
CDR3 length: 13
clone size: -

CDR3 DNA: TGTGCCAGGAGAACTGATATGAACGGAGCCTCTGGAAACACCATATATTTT
CDR3 protein: CARRTDMNGASGNTIYF
J gene: TRBJ1-3
D gene: -
V gene: TRBV27
CDR3 length: 17
clone size: -

CDR3 DNA: TGCAGTGCTGGACAGGCGGATCAGCCCCAGCATTTT
CDR3 protein: CSAGQADQPQHF
J gene: TRBJ1-5
D gene: TRBD1
V gene: TRBV20-1
CDR3 length: 12
clone size: few

CDR3 DNA: TGTGCCAGCAGGACGACAGGGTATAACTATGGCTACACCTTC
CDR3 protein: CASRTTGYNYGYTF
J gene: TRBJ1-2
D gene: TRBD1
V gene: TRBV28
CDR3 length: 14
clone size: few

CDR3 DNA: TGTGCCAGCAGCTTCTACGGCAGGGGTGGTGAAAAACTGTTTTTT
CDR3 protein: CASSFYGRGGEKLFF
J gene: TRBJ1-4
D gene: -
V gene: TRBV7-9
CDR3 length: 15
clone size: -

CDR3 DNA: TGTGCCAGCACCAGAGAGGCGGGGAATAATGAAAAACTGTTTTTT
CDR3 protein: CASTREAGNNEKLFF
J gene: TRBJ1-4
D gene: -
V gene: TRBV7-6
CDR3 length: 15
clone size: -

CDR3 DNA: TGTGCCAGCAGTTTACGTCCGGGCGGAGATACGCAGTATTTT
CDR3 protein: CASSLRPGGDTQYF
J gene: TRBJ2-3
D gene: -
V gene: TRBV12-3/TRBV12-4
CDR3 length: 14
clone size: -

CDR3 DNA: TGTGCCAGCAGCCTTCTTAGCGGCACAGATACGCAGTATTTT
CDR3 protein: CASSLLSGTDTQYF
J gene: TRBJ2-3
D gene: -
V gene: TRBV7-2
CDR3 length: 14
clone size: few

CDR3 DNA: TGCAGTGCTATACCGGGACAGGGGATAAAGACCCAGTACTTC
CDR3 protein: CSAIPGQGIKTQYF
J gene: TRBJ2-5
D gene: TRBD1
V gene: TRBV20-1
CDR3 length: 14
clone size: -

CDR3 DNA: TGTGCCAGCTCAATGGACAGGGCTTCCTACGAGCAGTACTTC
CDR3 protein: CASSMDRASYEQYF
J gene: TRBJ2-7
D gene: TRBD1
V gene: TRBV18
CDR3 length: 14
clone size: -

CDR3 DNA: TGTGCCAGCAGCCGATCTTTAGCGGGGGTAATCACCGGGGAGCTGTTTTTT
CDR3 protein: CASSRSLAGVITGELFF
J gene: TRBJ2-2
D gene: TRBD2
V gene: TRBV6-5
CDR3 length: 17
clone size: few

CDR3 DNA: TGCAGTGCTAGTCAGGGGGCGCGAGACACTGAAGCTTTCTTT
CDR3 protein: CSASQGARDTEAFF
J gene: TRBJ1-1
D gene: TRBD1
V gene: TRBV20-1
CDR3 length: 14
clone size: -

CDR3 DNA: TGTGCCAGCAGCGACCGGACAGGCGGCAACACTGAAGCTTTCTTT
CDR3 protein: CASSDRTGGNTEAFF
J gene: TRBJ1-1
D gene: TRBD1
V gene: TRBV5-6
CDR3 length: 15
clone size: few

CDR3 DNA: TGTGCCGGCAAGAGGGGTGGCAATCAGCCCCAGCATTTT
CDR3 protein: CAGKRGGNQPQHF
J gene: TRBJ1-5
D gene: -
V gene: TRBV28
CDR3 length: 13
clone size: few

CDR3 DNA: TGTGCCAGCAGCCAAGAAGTCCCGCGGGGGGCAGATACGCAGTATTTT
CDR3 protein: CASSQEVPRGADTQYF
J gene: TRBJ2-3
D gene: TRBD2
V gene: TRBV4-2
CDR3 length: 16
clone size: -

CDR3 DNA: TGCGCCAGCAGCTTGAACCCCGGGCTAAGTAACACTGAAGCTTTCTTT
CDR3 protein: CASSLNPGLSNTEAFF
J gene: TRBJ1-1
D gene: -
V gene: TRBV5-1
CDR3 length: 16
clone size: -

CDR3 DNA: TGTGCCAGCAGCTTAGGAGACGCAGCTAACTATGGCTACACCTTC
CDR3 protein: CASSLGDAANYGYTF
J gene: TRBJ1-2
D gene: -
V gene: TRBV7-9
CDR3 length: 15
clone size: -

CDR3 DNA: TGCAGTGTAAGAGTGCAGCAGGGGAAAGGGTACACTGAAGCTTTCTTT
CDR3 protein: CSVRVQQGKGYTEAFF
J gene: TRBJ1-1
D gene: -
V gene: TRBV20-1
CDR3 length: 16
clone size: -